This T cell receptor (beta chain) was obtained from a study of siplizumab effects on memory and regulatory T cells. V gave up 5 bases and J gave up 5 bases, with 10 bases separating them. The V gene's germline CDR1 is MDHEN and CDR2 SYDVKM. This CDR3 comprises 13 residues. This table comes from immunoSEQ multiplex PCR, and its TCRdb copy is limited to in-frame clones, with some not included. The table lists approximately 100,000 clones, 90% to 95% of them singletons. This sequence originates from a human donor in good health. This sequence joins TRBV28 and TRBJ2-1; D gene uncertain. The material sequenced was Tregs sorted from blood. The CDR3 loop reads CASSPIFNNEQFF. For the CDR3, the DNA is TGTGCCAGCAGTCCGATATTTAACAATGAGCAGTTCTTC.